The TCR beta chain under discussion was sequenced for a study of blood T cells in healthy people across ages. This clonotype showed up just a few times. Looked up from germline, CDR1 is KGHDR and CDR2 is SFDVKD. The CDR3 runs 16 residues. Trimming took off 4 bases at V and 2 bases at J, with 15 bases between the two ends. A J-beta primer mix and a sample-barcoded 5' primer were used in a second PCR of about 7 to 12 cycles. Via MiXCR, TCRdb re-called the 5' RACE reads, giving one row per CDR3 protein. The profile covers 1.5 million to 2 million distinct CDR3 sequences, with 28% appearing a single time and 7% to 9% taken by the ten largest.

Sequenced sample: blood. V usage is TRBV24-1 and J usage is TRBJ2-3; D is ambiguous. The origin of this receptor is a woman in her thirties in good health. The CDR3 protein is CATSDSAGQATDTQYF. The CDR3 DNA is TGTGCCACCAGTGACTCCGCCGGGCAGGCCACAGATACGCAGTATTTT.